This entry describes one T cell receptor (beta chain). As originally analysed: The assay estimated nucleated cells by amplifying reference gene primers. Sequencing used immunoSEQ multiplex PCR; TCRdb keeps in-frame clones, though not all of them. V, J and clone size are taken as reported in that table, and D and trimming were inferred from the DNA itself. Of more than 35,000 clones listed, just under 80% are singletons. The sample comes from a study of blood T cell repertoires in COVID-19. Turning to the study itself: PBMCs, B-cell-depleted T cells, or T cells provided the cDNA or gDNA that made up the material.

CDR3 length equals 16 residues. Per germline, CDR1 SGHDN and CDR2 FVKESK. V lost 5 bases to trimming and J lost 2 bases; unmatched junction nucleotides: 10. Sequencing was carried out using peripheral blood. This TCR came from a man older than 75 with active or convalescent COVID-19. The chain links TRBV14 to TRBJ1-1; 8 nucleotides align to TRBD1. DNA for the CDR3: TGTGCCAGCAGCGCCGACAGGGGCAGTATAAACACTGAAGCTTTCTTT. Its protein product is CASSADRGSINTEAFF.